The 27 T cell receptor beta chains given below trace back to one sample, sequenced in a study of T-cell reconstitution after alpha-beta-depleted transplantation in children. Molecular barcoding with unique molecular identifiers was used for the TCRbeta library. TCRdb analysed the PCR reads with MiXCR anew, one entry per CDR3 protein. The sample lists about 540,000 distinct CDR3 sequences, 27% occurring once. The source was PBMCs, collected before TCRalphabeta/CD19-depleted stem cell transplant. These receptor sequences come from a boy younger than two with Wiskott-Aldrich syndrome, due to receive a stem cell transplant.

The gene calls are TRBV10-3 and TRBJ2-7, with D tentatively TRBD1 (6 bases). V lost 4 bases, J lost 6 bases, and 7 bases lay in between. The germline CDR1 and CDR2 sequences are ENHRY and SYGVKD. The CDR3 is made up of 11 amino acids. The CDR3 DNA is TGTGCCATCAGTGGACAGGCCGAGCAGTACTTC. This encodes CAISGQAEQYF.

The CDR3 nucleotides are TGTGCCAGCAGTTACTCAGGGCTAGCGGGAAGGACCGGGGAGCTGTTTTTT. Translation: CASSYSGLAGRTGELFF. This sequence joins TRBV6-5 and TRBJ2-2; 9 nucleotides match TRBD2. The V gene end was trimmed by 0 bases and the J gene end by 5 bases; junction bases not matched to a gene: 7. The germline gives CDR1 MNHEY, CDR2 SVGAGI. The CDR3 is made up of 17 amino acids.

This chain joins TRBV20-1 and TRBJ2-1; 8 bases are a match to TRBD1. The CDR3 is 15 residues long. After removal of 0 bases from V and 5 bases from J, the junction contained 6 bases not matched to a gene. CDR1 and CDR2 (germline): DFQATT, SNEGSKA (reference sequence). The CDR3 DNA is TGCAGTGCTAGAGATACAGGGGGAGGAAACAATGAGCAGTTCTTC. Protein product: CSARDTGGGNNEQFF.

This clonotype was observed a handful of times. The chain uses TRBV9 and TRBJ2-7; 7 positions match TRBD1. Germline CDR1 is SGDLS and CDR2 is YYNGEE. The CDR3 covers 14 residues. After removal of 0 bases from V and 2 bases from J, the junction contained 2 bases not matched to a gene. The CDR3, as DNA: TGTGCCAGCAGCGTAGGGCAGGGGGCCTACGAGCAGTACTTC. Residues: CASSVGQGAYEQYF.

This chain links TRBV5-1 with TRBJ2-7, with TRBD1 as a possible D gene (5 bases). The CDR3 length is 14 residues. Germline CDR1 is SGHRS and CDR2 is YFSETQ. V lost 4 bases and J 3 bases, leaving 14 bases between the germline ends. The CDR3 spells CASSTLDTHYEQYF. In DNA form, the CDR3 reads TGCGCCAGCAGCACCTTGGACACCCACTACGAGCAGTACTTC. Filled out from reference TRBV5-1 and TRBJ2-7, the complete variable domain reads KAGVTQTPRYLIKTRGQQVTLSCSPISGHRSVSWYQQTPGQGLQFLFEYFSETQRNKGNFPGRFSGRQFSNSRSEMNVSTLELGDSALYLCASSTLDTHYEQYFGPGTRLTVT.

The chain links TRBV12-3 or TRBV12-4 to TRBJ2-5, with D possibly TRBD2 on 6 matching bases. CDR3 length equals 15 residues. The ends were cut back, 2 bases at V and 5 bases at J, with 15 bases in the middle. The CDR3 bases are TGTGCCAGCAGTTTATTCGGCGGGGTTGGGGAGACCCAGTACTTC. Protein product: CASSLFGGVGETQYF.

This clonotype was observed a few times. As DNA, the CDR3 is TGTGCCAGCAGTGAATATAAGGCCAGGGGGCTTCCGACCTACGAGCAGTACTTC. Encoded protein: CASSEYKARGLPTYEQYF. V usage is TRBV25-1 and J usage is TRBJ2-7; 8 bases are a match to TRBD1. Per germline, CDR1 MGHDK and CDR2 SYGVNS. V lost 0 bases to trimming and J lost 2 bases; unmatched junction nucleotides: 12. There are 18 residues in the CDR3.

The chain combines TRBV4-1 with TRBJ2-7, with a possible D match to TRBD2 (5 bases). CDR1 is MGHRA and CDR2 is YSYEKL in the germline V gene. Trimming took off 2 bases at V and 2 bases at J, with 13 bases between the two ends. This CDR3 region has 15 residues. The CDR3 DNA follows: TGCGCCAGCAGCCAATACCTAGCAACCGCCTACGAGCAGTACTTC. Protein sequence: CASSQYLATAYEQYF.

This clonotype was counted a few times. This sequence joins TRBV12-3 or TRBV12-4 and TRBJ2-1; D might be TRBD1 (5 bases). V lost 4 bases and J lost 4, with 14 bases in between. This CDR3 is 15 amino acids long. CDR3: CASSSHRLGYNEQFF. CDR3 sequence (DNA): TGTGCCAGCAGTTCCCACAGGCTGGGGTACAATGAGCAGTTCTTC.

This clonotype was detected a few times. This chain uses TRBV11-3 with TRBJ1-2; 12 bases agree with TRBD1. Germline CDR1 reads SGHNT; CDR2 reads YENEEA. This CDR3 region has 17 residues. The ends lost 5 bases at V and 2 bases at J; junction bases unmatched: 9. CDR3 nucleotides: TGTGCCAGCAGCCCCGCCCACGGGACAGGGGGCAACTATGGCTACACCTTC. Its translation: CASSPAHGTGGNYGYTF. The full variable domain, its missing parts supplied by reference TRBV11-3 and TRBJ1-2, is EAGVVQSPRYKIIEKKQPVAFWCNPISGHNTLYWYLQNLGQGPELLIRYENEEAVDDSQLPKDRFSAERLKGVDSTLKIQPAELGDSAVYLCASSPAHGTGGNYGYTFGSGTRLTVV.

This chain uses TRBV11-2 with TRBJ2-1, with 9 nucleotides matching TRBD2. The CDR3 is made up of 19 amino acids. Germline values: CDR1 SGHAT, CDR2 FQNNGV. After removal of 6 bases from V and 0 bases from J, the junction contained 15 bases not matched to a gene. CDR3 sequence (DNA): TGTGCCAGCAGTGATACGGGACTAGCTCTTCCGAGCTCCTACAATGAGCAGTTCTTC. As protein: CASSDTGLALPSSYNEQFF. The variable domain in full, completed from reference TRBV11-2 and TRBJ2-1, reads EAGVAQSPRYKIIEKRQSVAFWCNPISGHATLYWYQQILGQGPKLLIQFQNNGVVDDSQLPKDRFSAERLKGVDSTLKIQPAKLEDSAVYLCASSDTGLALPSSYNEQFFGPGTRLTVL.

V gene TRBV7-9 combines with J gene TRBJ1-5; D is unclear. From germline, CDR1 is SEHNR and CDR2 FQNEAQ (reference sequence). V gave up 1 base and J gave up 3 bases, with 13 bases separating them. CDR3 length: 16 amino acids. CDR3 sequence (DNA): TGTGCCAGCAGCTTAGGGGCAGGATCGAACAATCAGCCCCAGCATTTT. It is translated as CASSLGAGSNNQPQHF.

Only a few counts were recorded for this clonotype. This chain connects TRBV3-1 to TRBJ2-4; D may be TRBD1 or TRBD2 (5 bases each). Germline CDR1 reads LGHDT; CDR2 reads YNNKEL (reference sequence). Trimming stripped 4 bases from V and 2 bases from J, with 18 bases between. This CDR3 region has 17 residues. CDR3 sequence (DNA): TGTGCCAGCAGCCGTCCCCAGGGAGTCGTCTCCAAAAACATTCAGTACTTC. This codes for CASSRPQGVVSKNIQYF.

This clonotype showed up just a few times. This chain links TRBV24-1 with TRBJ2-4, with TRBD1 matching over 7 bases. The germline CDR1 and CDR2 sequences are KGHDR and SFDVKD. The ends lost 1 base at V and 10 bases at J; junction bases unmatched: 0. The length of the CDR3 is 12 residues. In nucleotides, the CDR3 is TGTGCCACCAGTGATTTCAGGGGGATTCAGTACTTC. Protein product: CATSDFRGIQYF.

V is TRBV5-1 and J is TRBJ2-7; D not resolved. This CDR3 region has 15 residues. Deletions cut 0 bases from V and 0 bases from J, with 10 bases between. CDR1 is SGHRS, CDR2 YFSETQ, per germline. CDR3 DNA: TGCGCCAGCAGCTTGGCTCTTTTTAGCTCCTACGAGCAGTACTTC. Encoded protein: CASSLALFSSYEQYF.

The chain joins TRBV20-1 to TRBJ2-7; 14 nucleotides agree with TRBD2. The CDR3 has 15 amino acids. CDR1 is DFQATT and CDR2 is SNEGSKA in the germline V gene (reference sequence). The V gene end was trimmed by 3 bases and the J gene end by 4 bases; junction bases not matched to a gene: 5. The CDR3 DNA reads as TGCAGTGCTAGGACTAGCGGGAGGGGAATATACGAGCAGTACTTC. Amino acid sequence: CSARTSGRGIYEQYF.

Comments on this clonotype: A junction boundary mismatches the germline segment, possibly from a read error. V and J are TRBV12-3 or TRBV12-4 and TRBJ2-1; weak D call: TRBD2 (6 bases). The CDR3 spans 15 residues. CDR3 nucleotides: TGTGCCAGCAGGCCCTTTGCGGGAACCTACAATGAGGAGTTCTTC. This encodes CASRPFAGTYNEEFF.

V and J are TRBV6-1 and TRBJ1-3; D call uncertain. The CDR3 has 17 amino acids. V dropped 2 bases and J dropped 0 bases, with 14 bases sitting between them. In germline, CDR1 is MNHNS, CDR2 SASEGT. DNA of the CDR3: TGTGCCAGCAGTGAAACAGTGGGCACCTCCTCTGGAAACACCATATATTTT. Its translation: CASSETVGTSSGNTIYF.

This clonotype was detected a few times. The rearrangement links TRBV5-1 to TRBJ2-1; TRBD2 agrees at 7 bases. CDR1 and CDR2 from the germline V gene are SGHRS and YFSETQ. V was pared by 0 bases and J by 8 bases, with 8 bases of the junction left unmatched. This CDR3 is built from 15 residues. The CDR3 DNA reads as TGCGCCAGCAGCTTGGTAGTGACTAGCAACGATGAGCAGTTCTTC. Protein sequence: CASSLVVTSNDEQFF.

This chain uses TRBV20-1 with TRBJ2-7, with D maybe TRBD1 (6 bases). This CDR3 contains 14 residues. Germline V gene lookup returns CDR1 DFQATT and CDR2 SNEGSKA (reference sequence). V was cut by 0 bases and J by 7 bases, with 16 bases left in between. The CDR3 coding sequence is TGCAGTGCTAGAGATAACAGGGCGGGTTTGGAGCAGTACTTC. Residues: CSARDNRAGLEQYF.

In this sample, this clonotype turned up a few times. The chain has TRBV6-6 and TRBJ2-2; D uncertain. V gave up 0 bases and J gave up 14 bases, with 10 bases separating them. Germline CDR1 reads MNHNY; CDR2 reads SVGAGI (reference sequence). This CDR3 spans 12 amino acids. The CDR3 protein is CASSYSGEALFF. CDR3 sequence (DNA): TGTGCCAGCAGTTACTCGGGCGAGGCCCTGTTTTTT.

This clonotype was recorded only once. In nucleotides, the CDR3 is TGTGCCAGCAGCAAGGACAGAGCCACTGAAGCTTTCTTT. Residues: CASSKDRATEAFF. The chain is built from TRBV5-5 and TRBJ1-1, with D possibly TRBD1 on 6 matching bases. CDR3 length: 13 amino acids. V lost 4 bases and J 4 bases, leaving 11 bases between the germline ends. CDR1 SGHKS and CDR2 YYEKEE come from the germline V gene (reference sequence).

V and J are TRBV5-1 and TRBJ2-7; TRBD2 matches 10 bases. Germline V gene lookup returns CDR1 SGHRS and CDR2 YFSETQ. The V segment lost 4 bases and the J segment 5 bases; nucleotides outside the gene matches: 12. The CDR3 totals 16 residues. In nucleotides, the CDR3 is TGCGCCAGCAGCCCTAGCGGGAGCGTGGATATTGACGAGCAGTACTTC. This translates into CASSPSGSVDIDEQYF.

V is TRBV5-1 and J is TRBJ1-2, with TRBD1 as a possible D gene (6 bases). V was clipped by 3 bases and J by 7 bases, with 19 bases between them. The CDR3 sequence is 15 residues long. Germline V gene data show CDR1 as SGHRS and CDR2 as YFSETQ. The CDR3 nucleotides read TGCGCCAGCAGCTGGAACAGGGCCCCCGGGGCTGGCTACACCTTC. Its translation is CASSWNRAPGAGYTF.

The CDR3 loop is CASSEGDRVSRRRYNEQFF. CDR3 nucleotide sequence: TGTGCCAGCAGTGAAGGGGACAGGGTTAGCAGGAGGCGGTACAATGAGCAGTTCTTC. The chain links TRBV6-1 to TRBJ2-1, with 9 bases aligning to TRBD1. This CDR3 contains 19 residues. In germline, CDR1 is MNHNS, CDR2 SASEGT. The trim removed 1 base at V and 4 bases at J, leaving 14 bases unmatched.

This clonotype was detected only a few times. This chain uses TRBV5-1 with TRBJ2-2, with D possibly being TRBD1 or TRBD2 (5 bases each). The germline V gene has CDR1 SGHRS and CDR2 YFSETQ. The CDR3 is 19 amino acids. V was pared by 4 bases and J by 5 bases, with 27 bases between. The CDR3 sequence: CASSIAHNGTQILTGELFF. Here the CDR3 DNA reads TGCGCCAGCAGCATCGCTCACAACGGGACCCAGATATTAACCGGGGAGCTGTTTTTT.

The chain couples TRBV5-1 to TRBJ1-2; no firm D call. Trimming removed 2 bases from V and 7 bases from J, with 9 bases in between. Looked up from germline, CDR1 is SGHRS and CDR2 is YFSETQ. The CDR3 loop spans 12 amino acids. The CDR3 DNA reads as TGCGCCAGCAGCTTCTCTGGGTCTGGCTACACCTTC. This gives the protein CASSFSGSGYTF.